This entry is about one T cell receptor (beta chain). What it recognizes is unknown. These data come from a study of human CD8 memory T cell subsets. Study results and caveats: High, similar diversity marked stem-like memory and precursor exhausted T cells but not effector memory cells.

Libraries targeted TCR beta using 5' RACE with UMIs. From its re-call of the 5' RACE reads, TCRdb lists each CDR3 protein once, without DNA. The sample spans around 19,000 distinct CDR3 sequences; the ten largest clones claim approximately 6%. A CCR7+ PD-1- TIGIT- phenotype characterized the stem-like memory CD8+ T cells (TSTEM). Per germline, CDR1 MGHRA and CDR2 YSYEKL. This CDR3 spans 16 amino acids. The sample consisted of CD8+ stem-like memory T cells (TSCM and TCM) sorted from PBMCs. The subset: stem-like memory CD8 T cells (TSTEM), CCR7+ PD-1- TIGIT-. The receptor's source is a human donor in good health. The V call is TRBV4-1, the J call TRBJ2-5. The chain's CDR3 is CASSQVLQGNQETQYF.